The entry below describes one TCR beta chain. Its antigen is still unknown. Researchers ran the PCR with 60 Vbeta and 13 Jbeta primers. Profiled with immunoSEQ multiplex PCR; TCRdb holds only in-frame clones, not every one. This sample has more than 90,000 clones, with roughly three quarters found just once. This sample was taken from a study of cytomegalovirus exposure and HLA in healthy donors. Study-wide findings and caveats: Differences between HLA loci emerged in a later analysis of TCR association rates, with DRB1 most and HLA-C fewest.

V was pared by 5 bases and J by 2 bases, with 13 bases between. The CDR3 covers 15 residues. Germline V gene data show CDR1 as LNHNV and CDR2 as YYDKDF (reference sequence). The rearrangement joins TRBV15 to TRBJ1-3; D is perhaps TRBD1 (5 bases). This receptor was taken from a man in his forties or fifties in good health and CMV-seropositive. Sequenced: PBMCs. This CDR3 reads CATSQTGGPGNTIYF. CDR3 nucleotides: TGTGCCACCAGCCAGACGGGGGGTCCTGGAAACACCATATATTTT.